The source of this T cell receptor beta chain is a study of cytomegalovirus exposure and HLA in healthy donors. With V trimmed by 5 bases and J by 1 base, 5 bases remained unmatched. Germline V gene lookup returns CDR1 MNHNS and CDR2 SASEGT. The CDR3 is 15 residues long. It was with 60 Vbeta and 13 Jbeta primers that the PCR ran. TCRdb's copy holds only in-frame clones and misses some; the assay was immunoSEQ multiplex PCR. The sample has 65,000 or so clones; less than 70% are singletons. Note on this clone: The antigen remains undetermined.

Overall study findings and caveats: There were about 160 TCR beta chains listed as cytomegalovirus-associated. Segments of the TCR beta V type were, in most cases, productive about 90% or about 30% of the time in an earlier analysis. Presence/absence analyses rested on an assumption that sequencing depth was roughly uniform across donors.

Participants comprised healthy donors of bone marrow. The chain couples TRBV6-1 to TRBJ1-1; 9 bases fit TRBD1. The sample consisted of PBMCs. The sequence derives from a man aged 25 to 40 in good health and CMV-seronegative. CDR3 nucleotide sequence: TGTGCCAGCAGTATACAGGGGGCGGGGAACACTGAAGCTTTCTTT. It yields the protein CASSIQGAGNTEAFF.